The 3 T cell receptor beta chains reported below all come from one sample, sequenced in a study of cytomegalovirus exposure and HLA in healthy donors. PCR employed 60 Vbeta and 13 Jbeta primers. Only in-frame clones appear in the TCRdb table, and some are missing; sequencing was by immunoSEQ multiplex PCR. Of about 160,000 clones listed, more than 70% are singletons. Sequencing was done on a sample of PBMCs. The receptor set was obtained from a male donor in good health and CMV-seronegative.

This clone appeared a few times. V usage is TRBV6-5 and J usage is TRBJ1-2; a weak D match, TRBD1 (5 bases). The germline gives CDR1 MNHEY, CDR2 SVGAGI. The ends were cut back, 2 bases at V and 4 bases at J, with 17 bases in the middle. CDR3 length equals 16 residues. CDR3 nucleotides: TGTGCCAGCAGTTACACCCACGGGGGGGTAAGCTATGGCTACACCTTC. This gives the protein CASSYTHGGVSYGYTF.

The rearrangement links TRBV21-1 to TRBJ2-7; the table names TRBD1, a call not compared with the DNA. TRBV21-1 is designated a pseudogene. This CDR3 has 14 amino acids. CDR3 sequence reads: CASRMGTGSYEQYF. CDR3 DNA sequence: TGTGCCAGCAGGATGGGGACAGGGTCCTACGAGCAGTACTTC.

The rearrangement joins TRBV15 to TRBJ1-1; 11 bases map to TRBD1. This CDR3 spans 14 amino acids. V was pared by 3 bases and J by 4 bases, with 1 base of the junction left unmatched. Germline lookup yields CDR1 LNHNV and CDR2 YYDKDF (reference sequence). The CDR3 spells CATSRDRGPTEAFF. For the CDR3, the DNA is TGTGCCACCAGCAGGGACAGGGGGCCCACTGAAGCTTTCTTT.